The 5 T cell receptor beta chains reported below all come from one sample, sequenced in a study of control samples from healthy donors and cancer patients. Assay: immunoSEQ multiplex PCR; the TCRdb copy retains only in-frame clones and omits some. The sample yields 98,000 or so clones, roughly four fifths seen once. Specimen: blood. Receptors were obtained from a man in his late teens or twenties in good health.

The CDR3 spells CATSRTGDYGYGYTF. In DNA, the CDR3 is TGTGCCACCAGCAGAACAGGGGATTATGGCTATGGCTACACCTTC. The chain couples TRBV15 to TRBJ1-2; 7 nucleotides agree with TRBD1. After removal of 2 bases from V and 4 bases from J, the junction contained 7 bases not matched to a gene. The CDR3 contains 15 residues. Germline CDR1 reads LNHNV; CDR2 reads YYDKDF (reference sequence).

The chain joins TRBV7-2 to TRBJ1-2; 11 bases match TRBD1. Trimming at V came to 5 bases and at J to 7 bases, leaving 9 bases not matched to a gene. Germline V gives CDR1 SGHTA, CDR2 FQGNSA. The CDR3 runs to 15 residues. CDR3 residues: CASSGWDRGIVGYTF. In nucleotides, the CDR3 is TGTGCCAGCAGCGGATGGGACAGGGGGATAGTTGGCTACACCTTC.

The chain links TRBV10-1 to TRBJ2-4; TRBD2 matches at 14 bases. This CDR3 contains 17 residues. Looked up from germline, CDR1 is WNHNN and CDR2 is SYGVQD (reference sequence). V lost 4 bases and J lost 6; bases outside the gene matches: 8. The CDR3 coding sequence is TGCGCCAGCAGTGGGACTAGCGGGGGGCCCAGGGGAAACATTCAGTACTTC. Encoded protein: CASSGTSGGPRGNIQYF.

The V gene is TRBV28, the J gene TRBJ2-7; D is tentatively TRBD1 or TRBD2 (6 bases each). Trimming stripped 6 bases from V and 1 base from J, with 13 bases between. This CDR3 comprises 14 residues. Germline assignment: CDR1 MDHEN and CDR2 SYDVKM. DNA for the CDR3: TGTGCCAGCAGCCCGGGGGCGTTTTCCTACGAGCAGTACTTC. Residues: CASSPGAFSYEQYF.

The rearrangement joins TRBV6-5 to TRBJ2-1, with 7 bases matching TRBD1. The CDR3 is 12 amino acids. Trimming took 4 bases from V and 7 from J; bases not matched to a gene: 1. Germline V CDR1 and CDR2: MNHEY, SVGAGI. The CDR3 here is CASSLTGNEQFF. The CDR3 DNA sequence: TGTGCCAGCAGTTTGACAGGGAATGAGCAGTTCTTC.